This T cell receptor (beta chain) was identified during a study of shared clonotypes between healthy human individuals. Whole-study context: With ages of 18 to 49, the donors were a couple of women and a few men. Broader study findings: Sharing across four donors was highest in naive CD4 (around 5%) and lowest in memory CD8 (approximately 0.4%). The study's rarefaction showed incomplete sorted-subset sequencing despite large depth.

For this clone: What it binds is unknown.

V lost 4 bases and J 5 bases, leaving 12 bases between the germline ends. The CDR3 is 15 residues long. CDR1 is KGHSH and CDR2 is LQKENI in the germline V gene. In the study's own analysis: Junction-only sequences without quality scores were provided by ImmunoSEQ, so filtering was different. Data came from immunoSEQ multiplex PCR; TCRdb stores just in-frame clones and leaves some out. V, J and clone size are those of that table, while D and trimming were read from the DNA. The sample shows about 2.5 million clones, under 95% of them seen only once. The receptor comes from a young man in good health. Some clones in this sample may be carry-over from other donors' samples. Input material: naive CD4+ T cells from PBMCs. Subset reported: CD45RA+ positively selected. The chain uses TRBV18 and TRBJ2-6; D is unresolved. For the CDR3, the DNA is TGTGCCAGCTCACGTGAATCGTCTAGGGCCAACGTCCTGACTTTC. This sequence encodes CASSRESSRANVLTF.